A single sample gave rise to the 24 T cell receptor beta chains below, sequenced in a study of CD8 T cells in ankylosing spondylitis. General study results and limits: Typical of ankylosing spondylitis blood, it appeared, was a TCR beta motif of roughly eight highly homologous variants.

Their target antigens are unknown. MiXCR, run by TCRdb on the 5' RACE reads, gives a single entry per CDR3 protein. The sample has 100,000 to 150,000 distinct CDR3 sequences, about a sixth seen once. Sequenced: blood, either unsorted or a sorted T cell fraction (not recorded which). The receptors derive from a male donor with ankylosing spondylitis.

The chain's CDR3 is CASSPTSGKSYNEQFF. The DNA of the CDR3 is TGTGCCAGCAGCCCGACTAGCGGGAAGTCCTACAATGAGCAGTTCTTC. The gene calls are TRBV7-9 and TRBJ2-1; 11 bases are a match to TRBD2. V trimming: 5 bases; J trimming: 1 base; junction bases outside the gene matches: 4. The CDR3 is 16 residues long. The germline V gene encodes CDR1 SEHNR and CDR2 FQNEAQ (reference sequence).

This clonotype has only a few counts. The V and J genes are TRBV19 and TRBJ2-3, with TRBD2 matching over 8 bases. J was trimmed by 5 bases and V by 4 bases; bases with no gene match: 5. Per the germline V gene, CDR1 is LNHDA and CDR2 is SQIVND (reference sequence). The CDR3 totals 14 residues. In DNA, the CDR3 is TGTGCCAGTAGTACGGGACTAGTCGTAGATACGCAGTATTTT. Amino acids: CASSTGLVVDTQYF.

The rearrangement joins TRBV7-9 to TRBJ2-1, with D possibly being TRBD1 or TRBD2 (5 bases each). The CDR3 has 16 amino acids. The germline gives CDR1 SEHNR, CDR2 FQNEAQ (reference sequence). V was shortened by 4 bases and J by 9 bases, with 22 bases between the two germline ends. The CDR3 loop reads CASSSPHRGQVGEQFF. In DNA form, the CDR3 reads TGTGCCAGCAGCTCCCCCCACCGGGGCCAAGTGGGTGAGCAGTTCTTC. The complete variable domain, with remaining parts taken from reference TRBV7-9 and TRBJ2-1, reads DTGVSQNPRHKITKRGQNVTFRCDPISEHNRLYWYRQTLGQGPEFLTYFQNEAQLEKSRLLSDRFSAERPKGSFSTLEIQRTEQGDSAMYLCASSSPHRGQVGEQFFGPGTRLTVL.

This clonotype was recorded at least ten times. V is TRBV27 and J is TRBJ1-4; unclear D gene. Trimming cost V 3 bases and J 0 bases, with 8 bases left between them. Germline V lookup: CDR1 MNHEY, CDR2 SMNVEV (reference sequence). This CDR3 has 15 residues. The CDR3 DNA sequence: TGTGCCAGCAGTTTCGGGGTCTCAACTAATGAAAAACTGTTTTTT. Its protein is CASSFGVSTNEKLFF.

A few counts support this clonotype. The chain couples TRBV23-1 to TRBJ2-1; TRBD2 matches at 8 bases. TRBV23-1 is designated an ORF whose function remains uncertain. V shed 6 bases and J 1 base; nucleotides not matched to a gene: 8. CDR3 length equals 16 residues. CDR3 sequence (DNA): TGCGCCAGCAGCCGAGCGGGAGATAGGTCCTACAATGAGCAGTTCTTC. Its protein is CASSRAGDRSYNEQFF.

The chain has TRBV4-3 and TRBJ2-1; D is tentatively TRBD1 or TRBD2 (6 bases each). The V gene lost 1 base and the J gene lost 6 bases, with 13 bases spanning the gap. There are 15 residues in the CDR3. CDR1 and CDR2 from the germline V gene are LGHNA and YSLEER. The CDR3 bases are TGCGCCAGCAGCCAAGTCGGGGGCGCGGGCAATGAGCAGTTCTTC. Translated: CASSQVGGAGNEQFF.

This clonotype was recorded a few times. This rearrangement joins TRBV7-9 to TRBJ1-1; weak D call: TRBD1 (5 bases). CDR1 is SEHNR, CDR2 FQNEAQ, per germline (reference sequence). The CDR3 consists of 13 residues. Trimming left V 2 bases short and J 7 bases short, with 11 bases between. CDR3 in amino acids: CASSLIGVGEAFF. CDR3 DNA: TGTGCCAGCAGCTTAATAGGGGTGGGTGAAGCTTTCTTT.

The chain is built from TRBV5-5 and TRBJ2-5; D gene unclear. CDR1 is SGHKS and CDR2 is YYEKEE in the germline V gene (reference sequence). The CDR3 contains 13 residues. Trimming stripped 4 bases from V and 3 bases from J, with 10 bases between. CDR3 coding DNA: TGTGCCAGCAGCCCCCGTAGGGAAGAGACCCAGTACTTC. Protein sequence: CASSPRREETQYF. Supplemented by reference TRBV5-5 and TRBJ2-5, the full variable domain reads DAGVTQSPTHLIKTRGQQVTLRCSPISGHKSVSWYQQVLGQGPQFIFQYYEKEERGRGNFPDRFSARQFPNYSSELNVNALLLGDSALYLCASSPRREETQYFGPGTRLLVL.

V usage is TRBV20-1 and J usage is TRBJ1-1; no clear D. Trimming shortened V by 0 bases and J by 4 bases, and 6 bases separated the two germline ends. The CDR3 contains 12 residues. The germline V gene has CDR1 DFQATT and CDR2 SNEGSKA (reference sequence). The chain's CDR3 is CSARDHGTEAFF. As DNA, the CDR3 is TGCAGTGCTAGAGATCACGGCACTGAAGCTTTCTTT.

With respect to this clonotype: One base away lies a much larger clone, so this may be a sequencing read error. The genes are TRBV29-1 and TRBJ2-2; a possible D gene is TRBD1 (6 bases). This CDR3 comprises 16 residues. V lost 4 bases and J lost 0, with 15 bases in between. Germline CDR1 reads SQVTM; CDR2 reads ANQGSEA. The DNA for the CDR3 is TGCAGCGTTGCCCTGGGACATTTCGCGAACACCGGGGAGCTGTTTTTT. It specifies CSVALGHFANTGELFF.

This clonotype showed up just a few times. The chain uses TRBV4-1 and TRBJ2-7; weak D call: TRBD1 (5 bases). Germline V gene lookup returns CDR1 MGHRA and CDR2 YSYEKL. V lost 1 base, J lost 4 bases, and 14 bases lay in between. The CDR3 runs to 15 residues. The CDR3 spells CASSQGQSSLYEQYF. The DNA for the CDR3 is TGCGCCAGCAGCCAAGGACAGAGTTCTCTTTACGAGCAGTACTTC.

V and J are TRBV12-3 or TRBV12-4 and TRBJ1-1; D remains unclear. The CDR3 covers 11 residues. The V and J ends lost 3 bases and 6 bases respectively, with 5 bases between them. The CDR3 reads CASSLGAEAFF. The CDR3 nucleotides are TGTGCCAGCAGTTTGGGTGCTGAAGCTTTCTTT.

This chain joins TRBV28 and TRBJ2-1; a weak D match, TRBD2 (5 bases). V lost 6 bases and J lost 10, with 16 bases in between. Germline CDR1 and CDR2: MDHEN and SYDVKM. The CDR3 extends over 13 amino acids. The CDR3 coding sequence is TGTGCCAGCAGCGAAACCCGCACGGGAGAGCAGTTCTTC. This sequence encodes CASSETRTGEQFF.

This clonotype appeared many times. This sequence joins TRBV6-6 and TRBJ2-3; no reliable D call. Trimming shortened V by 6 bases and J by 11 bases, and 15 bases separated the two germline ends. Germline CDR1 reads MNHNY; CDR2 reads SVGAGI (reference sequence). The CDR3 totals 12 residues. CDR3 in DNA: TGTGCCAGCAGCCCCCTCAACCGGGTGCAGTATTTT. Protein sequence: CASSPLNRVQYF.

This clonotype showed up just a few times. The chain recombines TRBV2 with TRBJ1-1, with 8 bases lining up with TRBD1. The V and J ends lost 6 bases and 5 bases, in that order; junction bases with no gene match: 5. Per germline, CDR1 SNHLY and CDR2 FYNNEI. The CDR3 contains 13 residues. The CDR3 DNA reads TGTGCCAGCAGCGACAGGGGAGCAACTGAAGCTTTCTTT. It encodes CASSDRGATEAFF.

This clonotype has at least ten counts. This rearrangement joins TRBV10-3 to TRBJ1-5; D perhaps matches TRBD1 (6 bases). Germline CDR1 reads ENHRY; CDR2 reads SYGVKD. CDR3 length equals 15 residues. Trimming took 3 bases from V and 1 from J, leaving 10 bases between them. The CDR3 bases are TGTGCCATCAGTGAAGGGGGATTGAGCAATCAGCCCCAGCATTTT. This sequence encodes CAISEGGLSNQPQHF.

V and J are TRBV27 and TRBJ1-2, with 10 positions matching TRBD1. The CDR3 loop spans 14 amino acids. J gave up 7 bases and V 6 bases, and 8 bases lay outside the gene matches. Germline V gene lookup returns CDR1 MNHEY and CDR2 SMNVEV (reference sequence). CDR3 coding DNA: TGTGCCAGCAGAAAGCCGGGACAGGGGTCTGGCTACACCTTC. This gives the protein CASRKPGQGSGYTF.

The sample holds a few counts of this clonotype. The V call is TRBV29-1, the J call TRBJ2-7; tentative D call: TRBD1 (5 bases). Germline assignment: CDR1 SQVTM and CDR2 ANQGSEA. V lost 1 base and J 0 bases, leaving 10 bases between the germline ends. The length of the CDR3 is 14 residues. The CDR3 loop reads CSVEGTPYSYEQYF. CDR3 DNA sequence: TGCAGCGTTGAAGGGACACCGTACTCCTACGAGCAGTACTTC.

This chain joins TRBV27 and TRBJ2-7; D gene uncertain. CDR3 size: 13 residues. Germline V gives CDR1 MNHEY, CDR2 SMNVEV (reference sequence). Between the trimmed V and J ends, which lost 3 bases and 2 bases, there was a span of 8 bases. CDR3 sequence reads: CASSFTGPYEQYF. The CDR3 region has the DNA TGTGCCAGCAGTTTCACGGGTCCCTACGAGCAGTACTTC.

V and J are TRBV20-1 and TRBJ2-1; the match to TRBD2 covers 9 bases. J lost 3 bases, V lost 0 bases, and 3 bases had no gene match. Germline CDR1 reads DFQATT; CDR2 reads SNEGSKA (reference sequence). CDR3 length: 15 amino acids. CDR3 protein: CSAREGTSSYNEQFF. CDR3 sequence (DNA): TGCAGTGCTAGAGAAGGGACTAGCAGCTACAATGAGCAGTTCTTC.

This clonotype was observed at least ten times. The rearrangement links TRBV24-1 to TRBJ2-1; maybe TRBD1 (6 bases). Germline V CDR1 and CDR2: KGHDR, SFDVKD. Deletions cut 0 bases from V and 8 bases from J, with 16 bases between. This CDR3 has 16 amino acids. The CDR3 nucleotides are TGTGCCACCAGTGATTTGGGCAAGACAGGTAGAGATGAGCAGTTCTTC. The encoded protein is CATSDLGKTGRDEQFF.

The rearrangement links TRBV20-1 to TRBJ2-5; possible D gene TRBD1, 6 bases. V was clipped by 8 bases and J by 7 bases, with 17 bases between them. This CDR3 contains 12 residues. The germline V gene encodes CDR1 DFQATT and CDR2 SNEGSKA (reference sequence). CDR3 residues: CSTEGGFGTQYF. The CDR3 DNA reads as TGCAGTACAGAAGGGGGTTTTGGGACCCAGTACTTC.

This clonotype was seen only a few times. This chain uses TRBV27 with TRBJ1-1; perhaps TRBD1 as D (5 bases). The CDR3 totals 14 residues. CDR1 MNHEY and CDR2 SMNVEV come from the germline V gene (reference sequence). Trimming cost V 5 bases and J 2 bases, with 12 bases left between them. CDR3 sequence: CASSEGRANTEAFF. The CDR3 bases are TGTGCCAGCAGTGAGGGACGGGCCAACACTGAAGCTTTCTTT.

This clonotype was picked up many times. CDR3 residues: CASSGSGTSGNNEQFF. The CDR3, as DNA: TGTGCCAGCAGCGGATCCGGGACTAGCGGCAACAATGAGCAGTTCTTC. The chain is built from TRBV7-9 and TRBJ2-1; 11 bases line up with TRBD2. Germline V CDR1 and CDR2: SEHNR, FQNEAQ (reference sequence). J was trimmed by 5 bases and V by 5 bases; bases with no gene match: 8. The CDR3 extends over 16 amino acids.